This T cell receptor (beta chain) was retrieved from a study of T cells in Graves' hyperthyroidism and ophthalmopathy. Study results and limitations: Blood samples included most of the expanded thyroid clonotypes exceeding 0.001. The model's output predicted ophthalmopathy at a median of about 6.5 months prior to onset.

Each ophthalmopathy patient scored at least 3 on the Clinical Activity Score and at least 4 on NOSPECS grade, with duration under 3 months. Using RNA transcripts as the source, TCR beta CDR3 regions were amplified. The TCR CDR3 was amplified in a first-round RT-PCR using the HTBI primer set. TCRdb ran MiXCR on the multiplex PCR reads and lists one entry per CDR3 protein. The table records nearly 600,000 distinct CDR3 sequences, 14% of them present only once. There are many counts of this clonotype. Its antigen is as yet unknown. Germline V gene lookup returns CDR1 LGHNT and CDR2 FRNRAP. The CDR3 is made up of 17 amino acids. J lost 6 bases, V lost 1 base, and 11 bases had no gene match.

This TCR was recovered from a woman between 18 and 29 years old with Graves' ophthalmopathy. The V and J genes are TRBV12-5 and TRBJ2-3; 9 bases fit TRBD1. The sequenced sample was blood. CDR3 in amino acids: CASGLAGTGYGRDTQYF. CDR3 DNA: TGTGCTAGTGGTTTGGCCGGGACAGGGTATGGACGGGATACGCAGTATTTT.